These T cell receptor beta chains were read from a single sample in a study of blood T cell repertoires in COVID-19. Sequencing was performed with immunoSEQ multiplex PCR; in TCRdb, only in-frame clones are kept and a portion is missing. Altogether about 350,000 clones are present, more than 70% being singletons, with the ten largest covering approximately 5%. The sample consisted of PBMCs or T cells enriched from blood (not recorded which). The receptor source for this set is a woman aged 30 to 39 who had recovered from COVID-19. Both conserved end residues are part of each CDR3. A D gene is named only where the DNA matches it firmly.

J: TRBJ1-5; length: 13; V: TRBV6-5; D: NA; CDR3: CAAAGSEDQPQHF; DNA: TGTGCCGCGGCGGGGTCAGAGGATCAGCCCCAGCATTTT
J: TRBJ2-3; length: 15; V: TRBV7-6; D: TRBD2; CDR3: CASTLGGGTTDTQYF; DNA: TGTGCCAGCACCCTGGGGGGGGGAACCACAGATACGCAGTATTTT
J: TRBJ2-5; length: 16; V: TRBV7-3; D: NA; CDR3: CASSAPMGPVGETQYF; DNA: TGTGCCAGCAGCGCCCCAATGGGCCCGGTCGGAGAGACCCAGTACTTC
J: TRBJ2-6; length: 15; V: TRBV10-3; D: TRBD2; CDR3: CAVAGADSGANVLTF; DNA: TGTGCCGTAGCGGGGGCGGACTCTGGGGCCAACGTCCTGACTTTC
J: TRBJ1-1; length: 14; V: TRBV2; D: NA; CDR3: CASRQGRLNTEAFF; DNA: TGTGCCAGCAGACAGGGACGGTTGAACACTGAAGCTTTCTTT
J: TRBJ2-3; length: 16; V: TRBV30; D: TRBD2; CDR3: CAWKRTWRGGTDTQYF; DNA: TGTGCCTGGAAACGAACTTGGCGGGGGGGGACAGATACGCAGTATTTT
J: TRBJ1-2; length: 12; V: TRBV28; D: TRBD1; CDR3: CASSDRGRGYTF; DNA: TGTGCCAGCAGTGACAGGGGTCGCGGCTACACCTTC
J: TRBJ2-7; length: 12; V: TRBV6-6; D: NA; CDR3: CASSYLYYEQYF; DNA: TGTGCCAGCAGTTACTTGTACTACGAGCAGTACTTC
J: TRBJ1-5; length: 15; V: TRBV6-5; D: TRBD1; CDR3: CASRASTGGRQPQHF; DNA: TGTGCCAGCAGGGCCTCGACAGGGGGCAGGCAGCCCCAGCATTTT
J: TRBJ2-3; length: 14; V: TRBV10-3; D: TRBD1; CDR3: CAIQWDRGTDTQYF; DNA: TGTGCCATCCAATGGGACAGGGGAACAGATACGCAGTATTTT